This T cell receptor (beta chain) was documented in a study of response to subunit inactivated influenza vaccine. General study findings and limits: New T cells are recruited in small numbers by each seasonal influenza vaccination, according to the authors' suggestion.

Points on this clonotype: Its antigen is currently unknown.

CDR3 length equals 12 residues. V was pared by 0 bases and J by 3 bases, with 6 bases between. Germline V gene sequence: CDR1 DFQATT, CDR2 SNEGSKA (reference sequence). TCRdb reprocessed the RT-PCR reads via MiXCR and lists one record per CDR3 protein. There are hundreds of thousands of distinct CDR3 sequences in the sample; approximately 10% occur only once, and about 11% lies in the top ten. Separately, the same data were catalogued under a study of T cells expressing NK-cell markers. This second report adds: Synthesis of TCR beta cDNA relied on 5'RACE template switching carrying UMIs.

The sequences come from PBMCs from blood, collected on the day of vaccination. The TCR originated in a middle-aged man who received an inactivated influenza vaccine. V usage is TRBV20-1 and J usage is TRBJ2-7; D remains ambiguous. The CDR3 nucleotides are TGCAGTGCTAGAGATAATGACTACGAGCAGTACTTC. Translating it yields CSARDNDYEQYF.